This T cell receptor (beta chain) was documented in a study of post-analysis software for immune sequencing data. Looking at the study overall: Disease courses included relapsing-remitting, secondary progressive and progressive-relapsing multiple sclerosis.

The library was made from cDNA and included unique molecular identifiers. About 460,000 cDNA molecules were obtained from around 0.96 to 9.9 million T cells. A single record per CDR3 protein comes from TCRdb applying MiXCR to the PCR reads. The table has almost 700,000 distinct CDR3 sequences, about 60% seen once. Study results and limitations: Patients used about five TRBV segments, including TRBV5-6, TRBV5-1 and TRBV20-1, more often than controls. Samples made in the same batch grouped tightly together by F measure. In multiple sclerosis, normalized Chao1 diversity was significantly below that of controls.

Regarding this clonotype: Its antigen is still unknown.

V lost 6 bases to trimming and J lost 6 bases; unmatched junction nucleotides: 6. The CDR3 loop spans 13 amino acids. The germline CDR1 and CDR2 sequences are SGHAT and FQNNGV. The specimen sequenced was blood. The genes are TRBV11-2 and TRBJ1-2; 8 bases line up with TRBD1. This TCR derives from a girl aged 2 to 9 with multiple sclerosis. CDR3 DNA: TGTGCCAGCAGAAAACGGACAGGGCATGGCTACACCTTC. Its translation: CASRKRTGHGYTF.